This note documents a single T cell receptor (beta chain) sequence. This sample stems from a study of T-cell reconstitution after alpha-beta-depleted transplantation in children. The CDR3 runs 15 residues. Germline CDR1 SGHRS, CDR2 YFSETQ. Trimming left V 2 bases short and J 0 bases short, with 9 bases between. Using unique molecular identifiers, the investigators prepared the TCRbeta library. One entry per CDR3 protein, called by TCRdb with MiXCR from the PCR reads. Of about 250,000 distinct CDR3 sequences in the sample, 24% were seen once. The sequences come from PBMCs, mostly from graft donor cells, collected 360 days after TCRalphabeta/CD19-depleted stem cell transplant. The chain combines TRBV5-1 with TRBJ1-5; a possible D gene is TRBD1 (6 bases). The sequence was collected from a female patient aged 2-15 years who had a stem cell transplant for congenital amegakaryocytic thrombocytopenia, so the T cells may come from the graft donor. The CDR3 region has the DNA TGCGCCAGCAGCTTAAGGGGGAATAGCAATCAGCCCCAGCATTTT. It yields the protein CASSLRGNSNQPQHF.